These 9 T cell receptor beta chains share one sample of origin, sequenced in a study of blood T cell repertoires in COVID-19. Here immunoSEQ multiplex PCR was the method, and the copy in TCRdb shows in-frame clones only, minus some. The sample has approximately 450,000 clones; roughly nine tenths are singletons. The sample comprised PBMCs or T cells enriched from blood (not recorded which). Every receptor here comes from a man aged 30-40 years who had recovered from COVID-19.

The chain couples TRBV23-1 to TRBJ2-2; possibly TRBD1 for D (5 bases). TRBV23-1 is designated an ORF whose function remains uncertain. V lost 0 bases and J lost 5, with 10 bases in between. This CDR3 is 15 amino acids long. CDR3 residues: CASSQSPGKTGELFF. CDR3 DNA: TGCGCCAGCAGTCAATCACCAGGGAAAACCGGGGAGCTGTTTTTT.

The genes are TRBV7-2 and TRBJ2-3; perhaps TRBD2 as D (6 bases). Germline loops: CDR1 SGHTA, CDR2 FQGNSA. The CDR3 spans 14 residues. Trimming left V 6 bases short and J 2 bases short, with 12 bases between. CDR3 amino acids: CASRPTSNTDTQYF. The CDR3 region has the DNA TGTGCCAGCAGGCCAACTAGCAACACAGATACGCAGTATTTT.

Note on this clone: Germline is not matched at one junction end, which may reflect a read error. The chain combines TRBV30 with TRBJ2-2; the D gene is possibly TRBD2 (5 bases). Germline loops: CDR1 GTSNPN, CDR2 SVGIG (reference sequence). The CDR3 consists of 14 residues. The CDR3 DNA follows: TGTGCCCGGAGGCAATCTACTCACACCGGGGAGCTGTTTTTT. This translates into CARRQSTHTGELFF.

J is TRBJ1-2 and V is TRBV14, with 7 bases aligning to TRBD1. CDR1 and CDR2 from the germline V gene are SGHDN and FVKESK. The CDR3 runs to 15 residues. V shed 4 bases, J shed 5 bases, and the junction held 10 bases outside the gene matches. The CDR3 sequence: CASSPQGVGAYGYTF. DNA for the CDR3: TGTGCCAGCAGCCCGCAGGGGGTTGGGGCTTATGGCTACACCTTC. The full variable domain, in which reference TRBV14 and TRBJ1-2 provide the parts outside the CDR3, is EAGVTQFPSHSVIEKGQTVTLRCDPISGHDNLYWYRRVMGKEIKFLLHFVKESKQDESGMPNNRFLAERTGGTYSTLKVQPAELEDSGVYFCASSPQGVGAYGYTFGSGTRLTVV.

This sequence joins TRBV5-8 and TRBJ2-4; TRBD1 matches 9 bases. With 2 bases clipped from V and 0 bases from J, the junction kept 3 bases outside the gene matches. From germline, CDR1 is SGHTS and CDR2 YDEGEE. CDR3 length: 16 residues. CDR3 DNA: TGTGCCAGCAGCTTCGGGACAGGGCTAGCCAAAAACATTCAGTACTTC. Protein sequence: CASSFGTGLAKNIQYF.

The chain is built from TRBV28 and TRBJ2-7; the D is unclear. The CDR3 runs 15 residues. Trimming pared 5 bases from V and 3 bases from J, leaving 17 bases between. In germline, CDR1 is MDHEN, CDR2 SYDVKM. CDR3 nucleotide sequence: TGTGCCAGCAGTACCCCCCTCGGGTCGAACTACGAGCAGTACTTC. It specifies CASSTPLGSNYEQYF.

V and J are TRBV18 and TRBJ2-3, with 7 bases lining up with TRBD2. V lost 2 bases and J lost 7; bases outside the gene matches: 9. The CDR3 loop spans 15 amino acids. Germline CDR1 and CDR2: KGHSH and LQKENI. The CDR3 reads CASSPVGLGSYTQYF. The CDR3 coding sequence is TGTGCCAGCTCACCAGTAGGACTAGGCTCTTATACGCAGTATTTT.

V gene TRBV2 combines with J gene TRBJ2-7; the match to TRBD2 covers 10 bases. This CDR3 spans 18 amino acids. V shed 7 bases, J shed 0 bases, and the junction held 15 bases outside the gene matches. Germline CDR1 and CDR2: SNHLY and FYNNEI. The CDR3 loop reads CASKGSIAGGRSSYEQYF. CDR3 DNA sequence: TGTGCCAGCAAGGGGTCGATAGCGGGAGGCCGGAGCTCCTACGAGCAGTACTTC.

The chain employs TRBV4-1 and TRBJ2-1; perhaps TRBD2 as D (5 bases). Looked up from germline, CDR1 is MGHRA and CDR2 is YSYEKL. This CDR3 contains 15 residues. V was cut by 0 bases and J by 2 bases, with 8 bases left in between. The CDR3 here is CASSQEDYAYNEQFF. The CDR3 DNA reads TGCGCCAGCAGCCAAGAAGACTACGCCTACAATGAGCAGTTCTTC.